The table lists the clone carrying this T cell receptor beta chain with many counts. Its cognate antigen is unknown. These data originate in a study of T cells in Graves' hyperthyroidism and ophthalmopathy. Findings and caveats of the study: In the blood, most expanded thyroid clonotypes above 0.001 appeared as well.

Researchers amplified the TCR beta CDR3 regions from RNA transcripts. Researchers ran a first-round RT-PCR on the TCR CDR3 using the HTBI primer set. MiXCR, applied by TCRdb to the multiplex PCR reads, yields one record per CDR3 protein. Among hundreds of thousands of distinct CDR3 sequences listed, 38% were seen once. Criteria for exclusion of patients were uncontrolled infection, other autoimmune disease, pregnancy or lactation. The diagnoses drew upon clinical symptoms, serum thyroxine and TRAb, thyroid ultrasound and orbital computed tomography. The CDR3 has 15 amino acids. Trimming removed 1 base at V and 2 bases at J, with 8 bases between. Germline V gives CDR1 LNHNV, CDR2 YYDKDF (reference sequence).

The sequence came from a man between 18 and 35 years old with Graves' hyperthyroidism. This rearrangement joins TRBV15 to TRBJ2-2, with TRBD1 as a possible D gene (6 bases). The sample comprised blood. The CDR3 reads CATSRGTDNTGELFF. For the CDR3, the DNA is TGTGCCACCAGCAGAGGGACAGACAACACCGGGGAGCTGTTTTTT. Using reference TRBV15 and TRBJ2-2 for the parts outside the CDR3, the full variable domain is DAMVIQNPRYQVTQFGKPVTLSCSQTLNHNVMYWYQQKSSQAPKLLFHYYDKDFNNEADTPDNFQSRRPNTSFCFLDIRSPGLGDTAMYLCATSRGTDNTGELFFGEGSRLTVL.